Presented here are 32 T cell receptor beta chains from one specimen sequenced in a study of T cell responses to AZD1222 COVID-19 vaccine. TCRdb keeps only in-frame clones here, not all; method: immunoSEQ multiplex PCR. The data hold 150,000 to 200,000 clones, with around 90% observed a single time. The source was peripheral blood, collected 28 days after the second AZD1222 dose. Receptors were obtained from an adult who received the AZD1222 COVID-19 vaccine.

The V gene is TRBV5-1, the J gene TRBJ1-1; D uncertain. The V end was cut by 0 bases, the J end by 5 bases, with 14 bases between. Germline-derived CDR1 and CDR2 are SGHRS and YFSETQ. This CDR3 is 15 amino acids long. Here the CDR3 reads CASSLASLWETEAFF. The CDR3 region has the DNA TGCGCCAGCAGCTTGGCCTCGCTATGGGAGACTGAAGCTTTCTTT.

With respect to this clone: In the same sample, other DNA sequences code for this CDR3. The rearrangement uses TRBV9 and TRBJ2-3, with TRBD1 as a possible D gene (5 bases). Looked up from germline, CDR1 is SGDLS and CDR2 is YYNGEE. This CDR3 comprises 15 residues. V was trimmed by 4 bases and J by 0 bases, leaving 12 bases between them. The CDR3 reads CASSPRQGSTDTQYF. In nucleotides, the CDR3 is TGTGCCAGCAGCCCACGGCAGGGTAGCACAGATACGCAGTATTTT.

The chain has TRBV18 and TRBJ1-5, with D maybe TRBD1 (5 bases). CDR3 length equals 18 residues. Germline assignment: CDR1 KGHSH and CDR2 LQKENI. Trimming cost V 3 bases and J 3 bases, with 21 bases left between them. This CDR3 is CASSPTLRRDLTNQPQHF. The CDR3 DNA follows: TGTGCCAGCTCACCTACCCTTCGCAGGGACCTTACCAATCAGCCCCAGCATTTT.

The V gene is TRBV3-1 (or the pseudogene TRBV3-2), the J gene TRBJ2-1, with TRBD2 matching over 7 bases. Germline V gene sequence: CDR1 LGHDT, CDR2 YNNKEL (reference sequence). The J segment lost 9 bases and the V segment lost 3 bases, leaving 11 bases of the junction unmatched. The CDR3 runs to 15 residues. CDR3 protein: CASSHGLGVGSEQFF. CDR3 nucleotide sequence: TGTGCCAGCAGCCACGGACTAGGGGTCGGGAGTGAGCAGTTCTTC.

In this sample, this clone turned up once. J is TRBJ1-6 and V is TRBV7-3, with D perhaps matching TRBD1 (6 bases). The V and J ends lost 4 bases and 6 bases respectively, with 13 bases between them. CDR1 is SGHTA and CDR2 is FQGTGA in the germline V gene. The CDR3 covers 15 residues. The CDR3 loop is CASSSQGASNSPLHF. The DNA for the CDR3 is TGTGCCAGCAGCTCACAGGGAGCCTCTAATTCACCCCTCCACTTT.

J is TRBJ2-7 and V is TRBV28; 7 bases match TRBD1. This CDR3 has 15 residues. Trimming cost V 3 bases and J 10 bases; bases outside gene matches: 15. Germline CDR1 MDHEN, CDR2 SYDVKM. The CDR3 region has the DNA TGTGCCAGCAGTTTCGGCCTGGGGACAGCCCGGGGACAGTACTTC. Translated: CASSFGLGTARGQYF.

The gene calls are TRBV30 and TRBJ1-2; unclear D gene. With 0 bases removed from V and 8 bases from J, the gap between germline ends came to 28 bases. CDR1 is GTSNPN and CDR2 is SVGIG in the germline V gene (reference sequence). The CDR3 covers 18 residues. CDR3 in amino acids: CAWSVAGLAREWVIGYTF. As DNA, the CDR3 is TGTGCCTGGAGTGTAGCGGGCCTAGCCCGGGAGTGGGTTATAGGCTACACCTTC.

This CDR3 is CASRLNQGEVQYF. The CDR3 nucleotides are TGTGCCAGCAGACTAAATCAGGGAGAGGTGCAGTACTTC. This chain connects TRBV28 to TRBJ2-7; D may match TRBD1 or TRBD2 (5 bases each). V lost 6 bases, J lost 9 bases, and 18 bases lay in between. Germline V gene lookup returns CDR1 MDHEN and CDR2 SYDVKM. The CDR3 totals 13 residues.

Points on this clone: At one end, the junction sequence differs from germline, possibly due to a read error. This chain joins TRBV4-2 and TRBJ1-4; D might be TRBD1 (6 bases). The germline V gene has CDR1 LGHNA and CDR2 YNFKEQ. The CDR3 consists of 16 residues. The CDR3 sequence is CASSQDMIGGIPNTIF. The CDR3, as DNA: TGTGCCAGCAGCCAAGATATGATAGGGGGAATCCCCAATACCATATTT.

This clone has only one observation. The V and J genes are TRBV18 and TRBJ1-1; 9 nucleotides align to TRBD1. Germline V lookup: CDR1 KGHSH, CDR2 LQKENI. The V gene end was trimmed by 6 bases and the J gene end by 7 bases; junction bases not matched to a gene: 9. CDR3 size: 14 residues. The CDR3 is CASSSPQGANEAFF. CDR3 nucleotides: TGTGCCAGCTCCTCACCACAGGGGGCAAATGAAGCTTTCTTT. Together with reference TRBV18 and TRBJ1-1, the CDR3 gives the full variable domain: NAGVMQNPRHLVRRRGQEARLRCSPMKGHSHVYWYRQLPEEGLKFMVYLQKENIIDESGMPKERFSAEFPKEGPSILRIQQVVRGDSAAYFCASSSPQGANEAFFGQGTRLTVV.

In this sample, this clone turned up once. J is TRBJ2-1 and V is TRBV24-1; 7 bases map to TRBD1. From germline, CDR1 is KGHDR and CDR2 SFDVKD. The CDR3 sequence is 15 residues long. Trimming removed 1 base from V and 9 bases from J; junction bases left unmatched: 8. The CDR3, as DNA: TGTGCCACCAGTGATTTCGGCAGGGGGAGAGGTGAGCAGTTCTTC. It translates to CATSDFGRGRGEQFF.

V usage is TRBV19 and J usage is TRBJ1-5, with 7 bases identical to TRBD1. The V gene's germline CDR1 is LNHDA and CDR2 SQIVND (reference sequence). This CDR3 is built from 15 residues. V dropped 5 bases and J dropped 1; count of bases not matched to a gene: 5. Written as DNA, the CDR3 is TGTGCCAGTAGTTCGACAGGGTTAAGCAATCAGCCCCAGCATTTT. Protein product: CASSSTGLSNQPQHF.

The chain links TRBV7-2 to TRBJ2-1; 12 bases are a match to TRBD2. Germline V gene lookup returns CDR1 SGHTA and CDR2 FQGNSA. V shed 5 bases, J shed 9 bases, and the junction held 11 bases outside the gene matches. The CDR3 spans 16 residues. In nucleotides, the CDR3 is TGTGCCAGCAGCCCCCCGGGGCTAGCGGGGGGGTCTGAGCAGTTCTTC. This translates into CASSPPGLAGGSEQFF.

V is TRBV19 and J is TRBJ1-1; tentative D call: TRBD1 (5 bases). The length of the CDR3 is 13 residues. Between the trimmed V and J ends, which lost 5 bases and 7 bases, there was a span of 14 bases. The germline V gene has CDR1 LNHDA and CDR2 SQIVND (reference sequence). The CDR3 sequence: CASSRRRDLEAFF. In DNA form, the CDR3 reads TGTGCCAGTAGTCGGAGGAGGGACCTTGAAGCTTTCTTT.

The chain recombines TRBV11-3 with TRBJ1-1; the D is unclear. This CDR3 has 17 amino acids. Trimming cost V 1 base and J 0 bases, with 15 bases left between them. CDR1 is SGHNT, CDR2 YENEEA, per germline. CDR3 amino acids: CASSLVAPTELNTEAFF. CDR3 nucleotide sequence: TGTGCCAGCAGCTTAGTCGCCCCCACAGAGCTGAACACTGAAGCTTTCTTT.

This chain links TRBV11-2 with TRBJ2-7; 10 nucleotides agree with TRBD1. The CDR3 consists of 15 residues. Germline V gene lookup returns CDR1 SGHAT and CDR2 FQNNGV. V lost 4 bases to trimming and J lost 6 bases; unmatched junction nucleotides: 9. The CDR3 bases are TGTGCCAGCAGCTCGTTCCGGACAGGGGGGGGCGAGCAGTACTTC. This codes for CASSSFRTGGGEQYF.

This chain uses TRBV7-2 with TRBJ2-2; D remains ambiguous. V shed 5 bases and J shed 3 bases, with 13 bases lying between them. The CDR3 has 15 amino acids. Germline values: CDR1 SGHTA, CDR2 FQGNSA. CDR3 DNA: TGTGCCAGCAGCCGGAGCCAGTTAGACACCGGGGAGCTGTTTTTT. Its protein is CASSRSQLDTGELFF.

The chain links TRBV18 to TRBJ1-5; D uncertain. This CDR3 is built from 15 residues. V gave up 3 bases and J gave up 5 bases, with 14 bases separating them. In germline, CDR1 is KGHSH, CDR2 LQKENI. CDR3 bases: TGTGCCAGCTCACCGGGAGGGAAAGGGTATCAGCCCCAGCATTTT. As protein: CASSPGGKGYQPQHF.

V is TRBV5-4 and J is TRBJ2-4; 8 positions agree with TRBD2. This CDR3 spans 15 amino acids. V trimming: 0 bases; J trimming: 5 bases; junction bases outside the gene matches: 4. Germline-derived CDR1 and CDR2 are SGHNT and YYREEE (reference sequence). Here the CDR3 reads CASSLVPLAENIQYF. CDR3 nucleotide sequence: TGTGCCAGCAGCTTGGTGCCACTAGCGGAAAACATTCAGTACTTC.

In its sample, this clone was seen once. The chain uses TRBV5-6 and TRBJ2-7; 7 positions match TRBD2. Looked up from germline, CDR1 is SGHDT and CDR2 is YYEEEE. The CDR3 sequence is 15 residues long. V was clipped by 0 bases and J by 0 bases; unmatched bases: 3. Here the CDR3 reads CASSLGRGSSYEQYF. Here the CDR3 DNA reads TGTGCCAGCAGCTTGGGGCGGGGGAGCTCCTACGAGCAGTACTTC.

In DNA, the CDR3 is TGTGCCAGCAGTTTAAAGGGCTACGAGCAGTACTTC. Protein sequence: CASSLKGYEQYF. The gene calls are TRBV6-5 and TRBJ2-7, with D uncertain. The CDR3 covers 12 residues. Trimming cost V 4 bases and J 3 bases, with 7 bases left between them. The germline V gene encodes CDR1 MNHEY and CDR2 SVGAGI.

V is TRBV5-1 and J is TRBJ2-1; 12 bases agree with TRBD1. The CDR3 sequence is 16 residues long. The J segment lost 8 bases and the V segment lost 2 bases, leaving 8 bases of the junction unmatched. CDR1 and CDR2 from the germline V gene are SGHRS and YFSETQ. The CDR3 sequence is CASSFSGTGGPDEQFF. The CDR3 nucleotides read TGCGCCAGCAGCTTCTCCGGGACAGGGGGCCCCGATGAGCAGTTCTTC.

The rearrangement uses TRBV6-5 and TRBJ2-1; D may be TRBD2 (5 bases). CDR3 length: 14 amino acids. V shed 8 bases and J shed 3 bases, with 14 bases lying between them. Germline V gene sequence: CDR1 MNHEY, CDR2 SVGAGI. Here the CDR3 reads CASHRQLVYNEQFF. The CDR3 DNA follows: TGTGCCAGCCATCGGCAACTAGTCTACAATGAGCAGTTCTTC.

The gene calls are TRBV9 and TRBJ2-2; 9 nucleotides match TRBD1. The trim removed 5 bases at V and 5 bases at J, leaving 4 bases unmatched. Per germline, CDR1 SGDLS and CDR2 YYNGEE. The CDR3 spans 14 residues. Here the CDR3 DNA reads TGTGCCAGCAGAGAGACAGGGGGTACCGGGGAGCTGTTTTTT. It translates to CASRETGGTGELFF.

Comments on this clone: One junction end does not reproduce the germline sequence, and a read error may be involved. V and J are TRBV20-1 and TRBJ2-5; tentative D call: TRBD2 (5 bases). CDR3 length equals 11 residues. Germline V gene lookup returns CDR1 DFQATT and CDR2 SNEGSKA (reference sequence). CDR3 nucleotide sequence: TGCAGTGCCCAGAGGGCGCTTACCGAGAACTTC. It specifies CSAQRALTENF.

The CDR3 sequence: CASSQPSDRVGTQYF. DNA for the CDR3: TGTGCCAGCAGCCAACCCTCGGACAGGGTCGGGACCCAGTACTTC. The chain is built from TRBV4-2 and TRBJ2-5; 8 nucleotides agree with TRBD1. This CDR3 is 15 amino acids long. Per the germline V gene, CDR1 is LGHNA and CDR2 is YNFKEQ. J lost 7 bases, V lost 2 bases, and 9 bases had no gene match.

The J gene is TRBJ1-2, the V gene TRBV27; 8 bases match TRBD1. The CDR3 runs 13 residues. The germline V gene encodes CDR1 MNHEY and CDR2 SMNVEV (reference sequence). V was pared by 4 bases and J by 4 bases, with 2 bases of the junction left unmatched. The chain's CDR3 is CASSSGGSYGYTF. The CDR3 coding sequence is TGTGCCAGCAGTTCAGGGGGCAGCTATGGCTACACCTTC.

The chain links TRBV6-1 to TRBJ1-2; D is ambiguous. The CDR3 consists of 14 residues. Germline lookup yields CDR1 MNHNS and CDR2 SASEGT. Between the trimmed V and J ends, which lost 1 base and 0 bases, there was a span of 6 bases. The CDR3 DNA sequence: TGTGCCAGCAGTGAAGGTAAAGCTAACTATGGCTACACCTTC. Its translation: CASSEGKANYGYTF.

V usage is TRBV3-1 (or the pseudogene TRBV3-2) and J usage is TRBJ2-3; D is ambiguous. Germline V gives CDR1 LGHDT, CDR2 YNNKEL (reference sequence). Trimming shortened V by 4 bases and J by 1 base, and 12 bases separated the two germline ends. The CDR3 totals 15 residues. The DNA for the CDR3 is TGTGCCAGCAGCCCCTCTGGGCCCCGCACAGATACGCAGTATTTT. Its translation is CASSPSGPRTDTQYF.

The V call is TRBV9, the J call TRBJ1-5, with 8 bases that match TRBD1. Germline CDR1 SGDLS, CDR2 YYNGEE. The CDR3 loop spans 14 amino acids. V shed 3 bases, J shed 2 bases, and the junction held 1 base outside the gene matches. CDR3 sequence (DNA): TGTGCCAGCAGCGCACAGGGGGGCAATCAGCCCCAGCATTTT. Translated, it gives CASSAQGGNQPQHF.

This chain uses TRBV7-2 with TRBJ2-5, with a weak D call TRBD2 (5 bases). Trimming cost V 5 bases and J 4 bases, with 11 bases left between them. CDR1 SGHTA and CDR2 FQGNSA come from the germline V gene. The CDR3 covers 13 residues. The CDR3 bases are TGTGCCAGCAGCCCTGGACTCGGAGAGACCCAGTACTTC. Its translation: CASSPGLGETQYF.

V usage is TRBV10-3 and J usage is TRBJ2-1, with 9 bases fitting TRBD2. The CDR3 spans 13 residues. Looked up from germline, CDR1 is ENHRY and CDR2 is SYGVKD. J lost 5 bases, V lost 8 bases, and 4 bases had no gene match. CDR3 coding DNA: TGTGCCATCGGGACTAGCCGCCACAATGAGCAGTTCTTC. As protein: CAIGTSRHNEQFF.